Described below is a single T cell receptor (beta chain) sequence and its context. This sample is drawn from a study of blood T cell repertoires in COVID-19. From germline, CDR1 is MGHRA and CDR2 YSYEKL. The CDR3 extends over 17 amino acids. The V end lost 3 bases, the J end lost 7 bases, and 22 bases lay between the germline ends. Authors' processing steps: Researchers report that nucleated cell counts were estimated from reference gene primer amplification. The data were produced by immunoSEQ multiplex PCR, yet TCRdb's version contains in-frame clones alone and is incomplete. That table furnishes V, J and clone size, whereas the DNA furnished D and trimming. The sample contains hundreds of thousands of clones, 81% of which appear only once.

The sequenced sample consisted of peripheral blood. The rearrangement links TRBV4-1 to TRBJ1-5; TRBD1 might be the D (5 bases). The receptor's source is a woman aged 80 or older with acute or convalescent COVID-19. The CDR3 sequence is CASSHEGRQGPWQPQHF. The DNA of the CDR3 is TGCGCCAGCAGCCATGAGGGGAGGCAGGGCCCGTGGCAGCCCCAGCATTTT.